Described below is a single T cell receptor beta chain sequence and its context. Its antigen is unknown. The CDR3 covers 16 residues. J lost 3 bases, V lost 1 base, and 9 bases had no gene match. The germline gives CDR1 SGHVS, CDR2 FNYEAQ. This sample is drawn from a study of T cell responses to AZD1222 COVID-19 vaccine. Study conclusions and caveats: Among vaccine-associated CD4 TCRs, coverage spanned spike, with dominance at 160-218 and 743-854. Seropositivity was recorded at baseline in only 6 or 7 AZD1222 recipients. Reportedly, nearly half of unique spike TCRs recognized epitopes outside B.1.351/B.1.1.7 mutations. In a largely white British group with more females than males, clonal diversity was possibly underestimated.

The method was immunoSEQ multiplex PCR; TCRdb's version includes in-frame clones alone and lacks a portion of them. The sample includes 94,000 or so clones, roughly 88% of them seen just once. This specimen consisted of peripheral blood, obtained on day 0 of AZD1222 vaccination. This TCR was sampled from an adult in good health. The rearrangement joins TRBV7-6 to TRBJ2-7; 7 nucleotides align to TRBD2. The CDR3 DNA sequence: TGTGCCAGCAGCTTAGTGGCTAGCGGCCTCCACTACGAGCAGTACTTC. Translated, it gives CASSLVASGLHYEQYF.